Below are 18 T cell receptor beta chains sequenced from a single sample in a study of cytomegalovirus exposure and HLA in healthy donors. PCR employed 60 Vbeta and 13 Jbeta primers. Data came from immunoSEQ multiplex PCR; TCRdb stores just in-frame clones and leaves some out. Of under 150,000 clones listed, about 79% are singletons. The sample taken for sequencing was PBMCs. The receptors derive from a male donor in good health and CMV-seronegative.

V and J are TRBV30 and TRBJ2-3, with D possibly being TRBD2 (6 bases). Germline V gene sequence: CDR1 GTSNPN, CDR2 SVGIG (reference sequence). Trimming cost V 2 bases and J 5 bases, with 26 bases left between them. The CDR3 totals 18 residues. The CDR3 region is CAWSSPRKAGAREDTQYF. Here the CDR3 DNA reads TGTGCCTGGAGTTCCCCGCGGAAAGCGGGTGCGAGGGAAGATACGCAGTATTTT.

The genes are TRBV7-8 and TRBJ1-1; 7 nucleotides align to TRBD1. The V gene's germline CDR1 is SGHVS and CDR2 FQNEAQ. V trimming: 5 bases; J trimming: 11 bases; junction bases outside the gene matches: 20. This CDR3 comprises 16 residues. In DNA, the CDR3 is TGTGCCAGCAGCCCATTCCGTCTCACAGGGGCCGGGAAGGCTTTCTTT. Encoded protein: CASSPFRLTGAGKAFF. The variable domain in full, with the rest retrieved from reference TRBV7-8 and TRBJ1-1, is GAGVSQSPRYKVAKRGQDVALRCDPISGHVSLFWYQQALGQGPEFLTYFQNEAQLDKSGLPSDRFFAERPEGSVSTLKIQRTQQEDSAVYLCASSPFRLTGAGKAFFGQGTRLTVV.

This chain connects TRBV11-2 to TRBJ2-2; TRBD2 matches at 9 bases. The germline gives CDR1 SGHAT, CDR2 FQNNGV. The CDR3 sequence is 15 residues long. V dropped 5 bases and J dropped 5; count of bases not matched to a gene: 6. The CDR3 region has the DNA TGTGCCAGCAGCCTAGGGCTAGCGGGAACCGGGGAGCTGTTTTTT. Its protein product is CASSLGLAGTGELFF.

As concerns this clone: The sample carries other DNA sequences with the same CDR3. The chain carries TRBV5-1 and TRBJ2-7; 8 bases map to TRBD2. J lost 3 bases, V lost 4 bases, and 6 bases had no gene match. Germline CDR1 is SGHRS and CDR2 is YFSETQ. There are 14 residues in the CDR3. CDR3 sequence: CASSRGLAGYEQYF. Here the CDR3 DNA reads TGCGCCAGCAGCCGGGGGCTAGCGGGCTACGAGCAGTACTTC.

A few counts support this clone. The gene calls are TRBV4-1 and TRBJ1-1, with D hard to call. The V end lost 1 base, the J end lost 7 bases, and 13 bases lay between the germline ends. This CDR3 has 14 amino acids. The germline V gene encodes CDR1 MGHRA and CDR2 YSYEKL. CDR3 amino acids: CASSQAMGRREAFF. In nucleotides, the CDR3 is TGCGCCAGCAGCCAAGCCATGGGCCGACGTGAAGCTTTCTTT.

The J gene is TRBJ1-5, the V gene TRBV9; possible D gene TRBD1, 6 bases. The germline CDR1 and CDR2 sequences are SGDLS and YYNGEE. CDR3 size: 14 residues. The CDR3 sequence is CAKQGEDNNQPQHF. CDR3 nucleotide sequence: TGTGCGAAACAGGGTGAGGATAACAATCAGCCCCAGCATTTT.

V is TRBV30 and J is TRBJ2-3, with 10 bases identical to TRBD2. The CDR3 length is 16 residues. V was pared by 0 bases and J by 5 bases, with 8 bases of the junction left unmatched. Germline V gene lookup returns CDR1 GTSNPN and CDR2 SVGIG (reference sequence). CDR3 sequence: CAWSVMASGGIDTQYF. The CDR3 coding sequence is TGTGCCTGGAGTGTAATGGCTAGCGGGGGAATAGATACGCAGTATTTT. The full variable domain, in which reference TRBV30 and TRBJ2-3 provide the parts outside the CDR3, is SQTIHQWPATLVQPVGSPLSLECTVEGTSNPNLYWYRQAAGRGLQLLFYSVGIGQISSEVPQNLSASRPQDRQFILSSKKLLLSDSGFYLCAWSVMASGGIDTQYFGPGTRLTVL.

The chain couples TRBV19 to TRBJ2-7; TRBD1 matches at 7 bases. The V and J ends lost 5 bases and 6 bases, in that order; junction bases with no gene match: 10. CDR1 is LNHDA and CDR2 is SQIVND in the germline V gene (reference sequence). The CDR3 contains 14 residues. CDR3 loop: CASSPNSGGGEQYF. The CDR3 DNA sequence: TGTGCCAGTAGTCCCAACTCAGGGGGTGGCGAGCAGTACTTC. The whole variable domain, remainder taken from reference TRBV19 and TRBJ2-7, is DGGITQSPKYLFRKEGQNVTLSCEQNLNHDAMYWYRQDPGQGLRLIYYSQIVNDFQKGDIAEGYSVSREKKESFPLTVTSAQKNPTAFYLCASSPNSGGGEQYFGPGTRLTVT.

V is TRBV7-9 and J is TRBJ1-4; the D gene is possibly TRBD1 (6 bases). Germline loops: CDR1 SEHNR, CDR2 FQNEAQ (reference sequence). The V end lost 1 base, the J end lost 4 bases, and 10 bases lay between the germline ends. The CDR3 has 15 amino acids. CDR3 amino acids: CASSLGTALNEKLFF. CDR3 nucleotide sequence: TGTGCCAGCAGCTTAGGGACAGCGCTTAATGAAAAACTGTTTTTT.

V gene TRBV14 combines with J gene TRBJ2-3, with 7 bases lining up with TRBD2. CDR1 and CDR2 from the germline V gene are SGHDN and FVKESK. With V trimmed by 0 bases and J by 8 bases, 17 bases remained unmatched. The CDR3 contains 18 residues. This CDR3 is CASSQDLLVAPTGGTQYF. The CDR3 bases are TGTGCCAGCAGCCAAGATCTATTAGTCGCCCCAACGGGGGGTACGCAGTATTTT.

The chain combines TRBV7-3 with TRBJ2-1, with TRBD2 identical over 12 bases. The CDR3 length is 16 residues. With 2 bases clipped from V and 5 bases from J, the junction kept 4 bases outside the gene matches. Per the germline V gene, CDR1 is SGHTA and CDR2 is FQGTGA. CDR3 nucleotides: TGTGCCAGCAGCTTAGGAGGGACTAGCGGGCACAATGAGCAGTTCTTC. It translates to CASSLGGTSGHNEQFF.

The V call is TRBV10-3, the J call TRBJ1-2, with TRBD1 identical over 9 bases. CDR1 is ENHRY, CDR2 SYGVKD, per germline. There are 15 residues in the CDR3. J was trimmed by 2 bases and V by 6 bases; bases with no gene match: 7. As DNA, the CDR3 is TGTGCCATCAGGGTCACCGGGACAGGGAACTATGGCTACACCTTC. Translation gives CAIRVTGTGNYGYTF.

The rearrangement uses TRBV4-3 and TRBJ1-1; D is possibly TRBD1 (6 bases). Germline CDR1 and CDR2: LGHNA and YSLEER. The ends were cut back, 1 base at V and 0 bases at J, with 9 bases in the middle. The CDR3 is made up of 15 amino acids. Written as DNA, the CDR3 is TGCGCCAGCAGCCAAGCCGGGACACTGAACACTGAAGCTTTCTTT. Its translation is CASSQAGTLNTEAFF.

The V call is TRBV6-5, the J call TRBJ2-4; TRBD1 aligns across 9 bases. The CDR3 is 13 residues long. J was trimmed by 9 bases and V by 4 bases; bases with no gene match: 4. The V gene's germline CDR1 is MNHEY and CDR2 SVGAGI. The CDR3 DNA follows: TGTGCCAGCAGTTTGGACAGGGGTGGCATTCAGTACTTC. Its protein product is CASSLDRGGIQYF.

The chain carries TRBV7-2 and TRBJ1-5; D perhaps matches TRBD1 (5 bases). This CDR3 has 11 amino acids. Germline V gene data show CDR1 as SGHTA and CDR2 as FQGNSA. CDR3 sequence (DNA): TGTGCAGTAGGTGGGGGGCAGCCCCAGCATTTT. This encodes CAVGGGQPQHF. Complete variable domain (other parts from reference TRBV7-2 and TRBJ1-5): GAGVSQSPSNKVTEKGKDVELRCDPISGHTALYWYRQSLGQGLEFLIYFQGNSAPDKSGLPSDRFSAERTGGSVSTLTIQRTQQEDSAVYLCAVGGGQPQHFGDGTRLSIL.

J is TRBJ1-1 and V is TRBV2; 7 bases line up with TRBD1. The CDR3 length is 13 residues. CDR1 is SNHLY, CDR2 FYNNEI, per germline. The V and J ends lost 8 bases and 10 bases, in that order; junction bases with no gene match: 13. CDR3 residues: CASHEGAPIGAFF. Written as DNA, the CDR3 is TGTGCCAGCCACGAGGGGGCGCCTATCGGAGCTTTCTTT.

The CDR3 DNA reads TGTGCCAGCAGCTTAGGAGCGGGACAGGAAGAGACCCAGTACTTC. It specifies CASSLGAGQEETQYF. V and J are TRBV7-2 and TRBJ2-5, with a weak D call TRBD1 (8 bases). Germline values: CDR1 SGHTA, CDR2 FQGNSA. CDR3 length: 15 amino acids. V was shortened by 1 base and J by 3 bases, with 12 bases between the two germline ends.

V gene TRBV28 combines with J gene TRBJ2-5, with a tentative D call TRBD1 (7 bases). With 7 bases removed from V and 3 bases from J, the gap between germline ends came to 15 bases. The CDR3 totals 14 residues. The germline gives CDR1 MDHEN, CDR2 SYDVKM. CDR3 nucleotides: TGTGCCAGCACCCCAGGGGGGCGGAAAGAGACCCAGTACTTC. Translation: CASTPGGRKETQYF. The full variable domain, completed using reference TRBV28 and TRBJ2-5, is DVKVTQSSRYLVKRTGEKVFLECVQDMDHENMFWYRQDPGLGLRLIYFSYDVKMKEKGDIPEGYSVSREKKERFSLILESASTNQTSMYLCASTPGGRKETQYFGPGTRLLVL.